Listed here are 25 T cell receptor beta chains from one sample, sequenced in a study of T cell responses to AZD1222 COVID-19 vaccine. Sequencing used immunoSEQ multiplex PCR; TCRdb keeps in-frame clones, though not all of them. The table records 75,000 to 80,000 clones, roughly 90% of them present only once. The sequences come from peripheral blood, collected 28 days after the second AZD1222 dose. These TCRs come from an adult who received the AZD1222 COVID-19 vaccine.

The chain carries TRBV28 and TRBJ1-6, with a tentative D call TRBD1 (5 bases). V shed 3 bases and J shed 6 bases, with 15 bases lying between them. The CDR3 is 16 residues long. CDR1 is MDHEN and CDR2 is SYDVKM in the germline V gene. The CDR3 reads CASSLAAGTGNSPLHF. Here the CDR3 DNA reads TGTGCCAGCAGTTTGGCGGCAGGGACTGGTAATTCACCCCTCCACTTT.

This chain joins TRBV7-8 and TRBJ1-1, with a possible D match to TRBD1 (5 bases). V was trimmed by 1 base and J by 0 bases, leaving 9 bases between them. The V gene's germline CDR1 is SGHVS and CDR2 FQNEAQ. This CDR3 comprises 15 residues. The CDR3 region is CASSLERGMNTEAFF. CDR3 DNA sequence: TGTGCCAGCAGCTTAGAAAGGGGCATGAACACTGAAGCTTTCTTT.

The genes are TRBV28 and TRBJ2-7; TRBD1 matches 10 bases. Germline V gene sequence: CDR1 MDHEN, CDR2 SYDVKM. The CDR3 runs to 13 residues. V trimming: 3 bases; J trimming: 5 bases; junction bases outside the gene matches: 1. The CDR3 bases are TGTGCCAGCAGTTTGGGGACAGGGGACGAGCAGTACTTC. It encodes CASSLGTGDEQYF.

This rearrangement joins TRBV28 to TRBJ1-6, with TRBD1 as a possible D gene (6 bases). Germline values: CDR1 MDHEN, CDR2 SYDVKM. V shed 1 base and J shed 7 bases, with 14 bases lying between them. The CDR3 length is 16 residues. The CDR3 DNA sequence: TGTGCCAGCAGTTTATTTCGGGGGCCCATCAATTCACCCCTCCACTTT. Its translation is CASSLFRGPINSPLHF.

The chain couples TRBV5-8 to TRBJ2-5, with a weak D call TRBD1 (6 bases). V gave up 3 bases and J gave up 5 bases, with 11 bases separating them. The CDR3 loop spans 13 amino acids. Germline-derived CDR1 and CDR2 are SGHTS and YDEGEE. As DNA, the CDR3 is TGTGCCAGCAGCTCAGACAGGCGGGAGACCCAGTACTTC. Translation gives CASSSDRRETQYF.

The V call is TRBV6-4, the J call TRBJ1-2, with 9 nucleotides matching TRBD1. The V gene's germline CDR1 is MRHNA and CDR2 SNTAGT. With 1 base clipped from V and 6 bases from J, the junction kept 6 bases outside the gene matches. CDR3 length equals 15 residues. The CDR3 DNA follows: TGTGCCAGCAGTGACTTTCCGGGACAGGGTAATGGCTACACCTTC. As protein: CASSDFPGQGNGYTF.

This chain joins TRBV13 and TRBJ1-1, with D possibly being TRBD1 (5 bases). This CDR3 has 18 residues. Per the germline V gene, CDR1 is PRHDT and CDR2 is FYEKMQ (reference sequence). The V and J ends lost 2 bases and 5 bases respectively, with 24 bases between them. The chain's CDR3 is CASSLFSGSDGGRTEAFF. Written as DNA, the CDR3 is TGTGCCAGCAGCTTATTTTCCGGGTCCGACGGGGGTAGGACTGAAGCTTTCTTT.

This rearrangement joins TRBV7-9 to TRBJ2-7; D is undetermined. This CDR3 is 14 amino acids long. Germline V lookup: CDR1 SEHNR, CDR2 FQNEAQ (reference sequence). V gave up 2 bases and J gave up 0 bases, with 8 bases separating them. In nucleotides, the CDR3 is TGTGCCAGCAGCTTAAGTGTCAGCTCCTACGAGCAGTACTTC. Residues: CASSLSVSSYEQYF.

CDR3 sequence: CASSGTSGGAYYEQYF. In DNA form, the CDR3 reads TGTGCCAGCAGTGGGACTAGCGGGGGGGCATATTACGAGCAGTACTTC. The chain combines TRBV6-1 with TRBJ2-7, with 15 positions matching TRBD2. Germline assignment: CDR1 MNHNS and CDR2 SASEGT. This CDR3 is 16 amino acids long. Trimming took 4 bases from V and 4 from J; bases not matched to a gene: 5.

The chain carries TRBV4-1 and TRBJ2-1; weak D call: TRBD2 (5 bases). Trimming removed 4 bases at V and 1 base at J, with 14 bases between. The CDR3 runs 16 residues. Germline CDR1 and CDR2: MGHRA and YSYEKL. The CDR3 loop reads CASSPRSSESYNEQFF. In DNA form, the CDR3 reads TGCGCCAGCAGCCCCCGGAGTAGCGAGTCCTACAATGAGCAGTTCTTC.

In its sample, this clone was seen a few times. In DNA form, the CDR3 reads TGCGCCAGCAGCCAAGTAATCCCCCCGGTGGCGGTAGCCTCGAACTATAATTCACCCCTCCACTTT. Residues: CASSQVIPPVAVASNYNSPLHF. This chain uses TRBV4-3 with TRBJ1-6, with D uncertain. This CDR3 has 22 amino acids. Deletions cut 1 base from V and 3 bases from J, with 28 bases between. Germline CDR1 and CDR2: LGHNA and YSLEER.

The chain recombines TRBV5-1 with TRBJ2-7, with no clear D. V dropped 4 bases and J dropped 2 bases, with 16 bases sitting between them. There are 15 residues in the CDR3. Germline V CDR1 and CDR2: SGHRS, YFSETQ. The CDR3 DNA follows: TGCGCCAGCAGCCCCCCCGGAAGGGCGGCCTACGAGCAGTACTTC. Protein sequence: CASSPPGRAAYEQYF.

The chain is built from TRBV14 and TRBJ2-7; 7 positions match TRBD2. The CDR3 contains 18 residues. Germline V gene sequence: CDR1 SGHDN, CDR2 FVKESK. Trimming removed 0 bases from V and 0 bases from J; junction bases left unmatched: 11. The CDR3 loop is CASSQDRGSGAYSYEQYF. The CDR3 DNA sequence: TGTGCCAGCAGCCAAGATAGGGGAAGCGGGGCTTACTCCTACGAGCAGTACTTC.

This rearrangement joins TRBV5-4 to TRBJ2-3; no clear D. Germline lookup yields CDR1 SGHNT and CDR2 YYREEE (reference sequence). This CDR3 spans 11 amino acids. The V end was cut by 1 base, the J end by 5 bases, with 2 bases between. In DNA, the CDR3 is TGTGCCAGCAGCTTGAGAGATACGCAGTATTTT. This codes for CASSLRDTQYF.

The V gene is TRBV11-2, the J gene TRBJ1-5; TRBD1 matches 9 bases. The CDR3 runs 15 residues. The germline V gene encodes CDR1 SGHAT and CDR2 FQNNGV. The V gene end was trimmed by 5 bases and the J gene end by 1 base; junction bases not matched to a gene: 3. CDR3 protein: CASSPTGGSNQPQHF. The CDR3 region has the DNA TGTGCCAGCAGCCCGACAGGGGGGAGCAATCAGCCCCAGCATTTT.

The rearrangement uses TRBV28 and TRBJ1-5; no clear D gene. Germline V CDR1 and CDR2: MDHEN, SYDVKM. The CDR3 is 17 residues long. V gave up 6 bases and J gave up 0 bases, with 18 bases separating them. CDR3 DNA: TGTGCCAGCAGCCCTCAAACGCGGTCCTATAGCAATCAGCCCCAGCATTTT. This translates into CASSPQTRSYSNQPQHF.

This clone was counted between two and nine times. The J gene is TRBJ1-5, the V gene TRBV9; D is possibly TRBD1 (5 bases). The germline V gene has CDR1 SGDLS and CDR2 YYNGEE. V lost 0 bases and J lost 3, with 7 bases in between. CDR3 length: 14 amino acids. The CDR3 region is CASSVEGNNQPQHF. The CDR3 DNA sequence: TGTGCCAGCAGCGTAGAGGGGAACAATCAGCCCCAGCATTTT. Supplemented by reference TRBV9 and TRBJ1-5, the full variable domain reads DSGVTQTPKHLITATGQRVTLRCSPRSGDLSVYWYQQSLDQGLQFLIQYYNGEERAKGNILERFSAQQFPDLHSELNLSSLELGDSALYFCASSVEGNNQPQHFGDGTRLSIL.

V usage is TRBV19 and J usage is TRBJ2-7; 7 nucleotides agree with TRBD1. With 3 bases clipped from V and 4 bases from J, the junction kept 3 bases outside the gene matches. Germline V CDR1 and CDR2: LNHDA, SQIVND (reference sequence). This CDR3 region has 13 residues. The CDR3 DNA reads TGTGCCAGTAGTATTAACAGGGGTTACGAGCAGTACTTC. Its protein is CASSINRGYEQYF.

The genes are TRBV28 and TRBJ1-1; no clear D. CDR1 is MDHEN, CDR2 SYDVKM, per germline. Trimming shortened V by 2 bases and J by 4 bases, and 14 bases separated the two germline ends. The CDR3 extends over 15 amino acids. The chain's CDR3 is CASSLIGTTFTEAFF. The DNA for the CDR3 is TGTGCCAGCAGTTTAATCGGCACAACCTTCACTGAAGCTTTCTTT.

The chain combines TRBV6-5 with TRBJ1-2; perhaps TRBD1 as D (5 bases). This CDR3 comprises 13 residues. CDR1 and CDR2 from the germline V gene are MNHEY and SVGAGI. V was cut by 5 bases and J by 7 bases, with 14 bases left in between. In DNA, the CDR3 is TGTGCCAGCAGTCTCACGGAGGGGTCTGGCTACACCTTC. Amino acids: CASSLTEGSGYTF.

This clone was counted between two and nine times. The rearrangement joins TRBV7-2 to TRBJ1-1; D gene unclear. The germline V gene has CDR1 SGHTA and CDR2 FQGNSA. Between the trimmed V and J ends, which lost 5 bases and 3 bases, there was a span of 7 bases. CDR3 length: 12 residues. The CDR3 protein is CASSGRDTEAFF. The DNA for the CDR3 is TGTGCCAGCAGCGGCCGGGACACTGAAGCTTTCTTT.

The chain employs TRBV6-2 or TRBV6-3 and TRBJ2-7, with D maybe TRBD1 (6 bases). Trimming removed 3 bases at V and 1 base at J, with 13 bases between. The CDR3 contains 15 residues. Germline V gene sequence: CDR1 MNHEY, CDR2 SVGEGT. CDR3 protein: CASSYRQGQSYEQYF. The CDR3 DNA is TGTGCCAGCAGTTATCGCCAGGGGCAATCCTACGAGCAGTACTTC.

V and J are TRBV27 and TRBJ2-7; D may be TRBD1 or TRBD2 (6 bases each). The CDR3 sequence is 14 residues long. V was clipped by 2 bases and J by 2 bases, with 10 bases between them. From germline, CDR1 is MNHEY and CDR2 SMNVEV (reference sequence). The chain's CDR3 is CASSLEGGPYEQYF. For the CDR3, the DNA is TGTGCCAGCAGTTTAGAGGGGGGCCCCTACGAGCAGTACTTC.

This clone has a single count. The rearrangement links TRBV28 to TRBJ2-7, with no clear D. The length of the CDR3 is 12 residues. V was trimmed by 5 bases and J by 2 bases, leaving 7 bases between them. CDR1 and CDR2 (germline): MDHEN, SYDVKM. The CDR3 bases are TGTGCCAGCAGTCCCCCCACCTACGAGCAGTACTTC. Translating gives CASSPPTYEQYF.

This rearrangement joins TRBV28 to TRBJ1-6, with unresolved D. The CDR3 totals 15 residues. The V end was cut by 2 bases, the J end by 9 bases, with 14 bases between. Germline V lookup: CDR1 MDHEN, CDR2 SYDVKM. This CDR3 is CASSLGDRASSPLHF. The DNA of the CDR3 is TGTGCCAGCAGTTTAGGGGATAGGGCTAGTTCACCCCTCCACTTT.